Sequencing of this TCR beta chain was carried out in a study of blood T cell repertoires in COVID-19. Study as a whole: Specimens from acute and convalescent COVID-19 originated in the United States, Italy and Spain.

As handled by the study authors: Quantification of nucleated cells was approximated via reference gene primer amplification. The repertoire was sequenced with immunoSEQ multiplex PCR; TCRdb's copy has only in-frame clones and lacks some. V and J calls and clone size are as listed in that table; D and trimming were resolved from the DNA. The data hold roughly 150,000 clones, with just under 85% observed a single time. CDR1 and CDR2 (germline): SNHLY, FYNNEI. This CDR3 contains 12 residues. V shed 7 bases and J shed 5 bases, with 11 bases lying between them. The origin of this receptor is a woman older than 75 with COVID-19, enrolled during active disease. The sequencing sample was made of peripheral blood. The rearrangement joins TRBV2 to TRBJ2-5; the D gene is possibly TRBD2 (6 bases). CDR3 DNA sequence: TGTGCCAGCAAAGGAGGGCCGGAGACCCAGTACTTC. It is translated as CASKGGPETQYF.